The 27 T cell receptor beta chains below come from one sample, sequenced in a study of blood T cells in healthy people across ages. Alongside a J-beta primer mix, a sample-barcoded 5' primer served in a second PCR lasting roughly 7 to 12 cycles. TCRdb re-derived calls from the 5' RACE reads in MiXCR, one entry per CDR3 protein. The sample shows 550,000 to 650,000 distinct CDR3 sequences, 27% of them seen only once. These records were also assigned to another study, of T cells of mothers and their children.

The specimen sequenced was blood. These receptors were collected from a boy aged 2 to 10 in good health.

This clonotype was recorded a few times. Here the CDR3 omits its conserved ending phenylalanine or tryptophan, so a read error is the likely source. The genes are TRBV2 and TRBJ2-5; D perhaps matches TRBD1 (6 bases). Germline CDR1 reads SNHLY; CDR2 reads FYNNEI. Between the trimmed V and J ends, which lost 8 bases and 5 bases, there was a span of 6 bases. The CDR3 has 10 residues. Here the CDR3 DNA reads TGTGCCAGCCAGGGGGAGACCCAGTACTCC. Its translation: CASQGETQYS.

This clonotype was observed a handful of times. This CDR3 is CASSSLPGIQETQYF. DNA for the CDR3: TGTGCCAGCTCATCCCTCCCGGGGATCCAAGAGACCCAGTACTTC. The chain joins TRBV18 to TRBJ2-5; D might be TRBD2 (5 bases). V was shortened by 5 bases and J by 1 base, with 14 bases between the two germline ends. The CDR3 has 15 amino acids. Germline lookup yields CDR1 KGHSH and CDR2 LQKENI.

The chain recombines TRBV20-1 with TRBJ2-5, with 9 bases that match TRBD2. V lost 1 base, J lost 1 base, and 4 bases stayed unmatched. The CDR3 spans 15 residues. The germline V gene encodes CDR1 DFQATT and CDR2 SNEGSKA (reference sequence). The CDR3 bases are TGCAGTGCTAGAGTAGCGGGGGAATTCCAAGAGACCCAGTACTTC. Translated: CSARVAGEFQETQYF.

This clonotype was counted many times. The V and J genes are TRBV12-3 or TRBV12-4 and TRBJ2-1; tentatively, D is TRBD2 (6 bases). This CDR3 is 12 amino acids long. The germline V and J ends were trimmed by 10 bases and 5 bases, with 12 bases remaining between them. The CDR3 DNA sequence: TGTGCCACTCTAGCGCGAAACAATGAGCAGTTCTTC. Amino acids: CATLARNNEQFF.

The CDR3 is CASSLGRVDNEQFF. CDR3 bases: TGTGCCAGCAGTTTAGGCAGGGTGGACAATGAGCAGTTCTTC. The rearrangement links TRBV12-3 or TRBV12-4 to TRBJ2-5, with a weak D call TRBD1 (5 bases). Near its end, the DNA agrees better with TRBJ2-1, so the J call may be wrong. The CDR3 totals 14 residues.

This sequence joins TRBV6-5 and TRBJ1-1; possibly TRBD1 for D (6 bases). The CDR3 has 15 amino acids. The germline V and J ends were trimmed by 1 base and 6 bases, with 15 bases remaining between them. In germline, CDR1 is MNHEY, CDR2 SVGAGI. CDR3 DNA sequence: TGTGCCAGCAGTTACTATGGGCAGGGGAGGGCTGAAGCTTTCTTT. This sequence encodes CASSYYGQGRAEAFF.

V is TRBV5-1 and J is TRBJ1-2; 7 positions agree with TRBD1. After removal of 4 bases from V and 4 bases from J, the junction contained 16 bases not matched to a gene. The CDR3 runs 17 residues. Germline V gene data show CDR1 as SGHRS and CDR2 as YFSETQ. For the CDR3, the DNA is TGCGCCAGCAGCATCCGACCAGGGGGGAATTTGTTCTATGGCTACACCTTC. Its translation is CASSIRPGGNLFYGYTF.

This clonotype was detected a few times. The chain joins TRBV10-3 to TRBJ2-7, with a weak D call TRBD1 (5 bases). Germline CDR1 reads ENHRY; CDR2 reads SYGVKD. The CDR3 is made up of 12 amino acids. Trimming removed 6 bases at V and 0 bases at J, with 6 bases between. CDR3 region: CAIRTDSYEQYF. As DNA, the CDR3 is TGTGCCATCAGGACAGACTCCTACGAGCAGTACTTC.

This rearrangement joins TRBV3-1 to TRBJ1-3; D uncertain. The CDR3 runs 14 residues. The V gene lost 1 base and the J gene lost 3 bases, with 7 bases spanning the gap. Germline-derived CDR1 and CDR2 are LGHDT and YNNKEL (reference sequence). This CDR3 is CASSQGPVGNTIYF. Here the CDR3 DNA reads TGTGCCAGCAGCCAAGGGCCTGTTGGAAACACCATATATTTT.

The rearrangement joins TRBV4-1 to TRBJ1-1, with D unresolved. V was pared by 1 base and J by 1 base, with 13 bases between. This CDR3 is 16 amino acids long. Germline V gives CDR1 MGHRA, CDR2 YSYEKL. Written as DNA, the CDR3 is TGCGCCAGCAGCCAAGGTGTCCTTTGGGGGAACACTGAAGCTTTCTTT. Its translation: CASSQGVLWGNTEAFF.

The chain uses TRBV3-1 and TRBJ2-5, with 9 bases aligning to TRBD1. Germline V CDR1 and CDR2: LGHDT, YNNKEL (reference sequence). Losses at the gene ends were 3 bases for V and 2 bases for J; bases not matched to a gene: 7. This CDR3 has 16 residues. CDR3 amino acids: CASSHTGGSWQETQYF. The CDR3 DNA follows: TGTGCCAGCAGCCATACAGGGGGCAGTTGGCAAGAGACCCAGTACTTC.

CDR3 nucleotide sequence: TGCAGTGCTAGAATCCAGGGACAGAGCTCCTACAATGAGCAGTTCTTC. Its protein is CSARIQGQSSYNEQFF. The chain links TRBV20-1 to TRBJ2-1; 7 nucleotides align to TRBD1. The CDR3 has 16 residues. The V segment lost 2 bases and the J segment 0 bases; nucleotides outside the gene matches: 7. Germline assignment: CDR1 DFQATT and CDR2 SNEGSKA (reference sequence).

The rearrangement uses TRBV12-3 or TRBV12-4 and TRBJ2-4; 8 positions agree with TRBD1. V trimming: 4 bases; J trimming: 1 base; junction bases outside the gene matches: 6. This CDR3 is 16 amino acids long. DNA of the CDR3: TGTGCCAGCAGTTATAGGCGGGACAGGGCCAAAAACATTCAGTACTTC. Translated, it gives CASSYRRDRAKNIQYF.

This clonotype was picked up a small number of times. This chain connects TRBV12-3 or TRBV12-4 to TRBJ1-2; D unclear. Between the trimmed V and J ends, which lost 7 bases and 5 bases, there was a span of 5 bases. The CDR3 covers 10 residues. CDR3 protein: CASNPYGYTF. CDR3 in DNA: TGTGCCAGCAATCCATATGGCTACACCTTC.

This sequence joins TRBV2 and TRBJ2-3; TRBD1 or TRBD2 may be the D gene (5 bases each). V was pared by 7 bases and J by 6 bases, with 14 bases between. The germline V gene encodes CDR1 SNHLY and CDR2 FYNNEI. CDR3 length: 13 amino acids. The CDR3 loop reads CASTPWGSDTQYF. The CDR3 DNA reads as TGTGCCAGCACCCCCTGGGGGTCCGATACGCAGTATTTT.

This clonotype was observed a few times. The chain joins TRBV29-1 to TRBJ2-1, with 7 bases aligning to TRBD1. Trimming cost V 3 bases and J 2 bases; bases outside gene matches: 4. Germline values: CDR1 SQVTM, CDR2 ANQGSEA. The CDR3 is made up of 14 amino acids. CDR3 nucleotides: TGCAGCGTTGAGGCCGGGACAGCCTACAATGAGCAGTTCTTC. Its translation: CSVEAGTAYNEQFF.

In its sample, this clonotype was seen many times. The chain couples TRBV5-1 to TRBJ2-1, with D perhaps matching TRBD1 or TRBD2 (5 bases each). Trimming removed 3 bases from V and 1 base from J, with 14 bases in between. The germline V gene has CDR1 SGHRS and CDR2 YFSETQ. This CDR3 spans 16 amino acids. CDR3 protein: CASSSQGAPSYNEQFF. CDR3 DNA: TGCGCCAGCAGCTCCCAGGGAGCACCATCCTACAATGAGCAGTTCTTC. Full variable domain (rest looked up from reference TRBV5-1 and TRBJ2-1): KAGVTQTPRYLIKTRGQQVTLSCSPISGHRSVSWYQQTPGQGLQFLFEYFSETQRNKGNFPGRFSGRQFSNSRSEMNVSTLELGDSALYLCASSSQGAPSYNEQFFGPGTRLTVL.

Only a few counts were recorded for this clonotype. This chain joins TRBV5-1 and TRBJ2-5; 10 nucleotides agree with TRBD2. The ends lost 8 bases at V and 14 bases at J; junction bases unmatched: 18. CDR1 is SGHRS and CDR2 is YFSETQ in the germline V gene. The CDR3 is made up of 14 amino acids. Here the CDR3 DNA reads TGCGCCAGTACCGTAGCGGGAGGACAAGAGACCCGATACTTC. It is translated as CASTVAGGQETRYF.

This clonotype occurred a few times. V and J are TRBV13 and TRBJ2-5; the D is unclear. Gene TRBJ2-1 matches the end of the DNA better, so the J call may be wrong. Per the germline V gene, CDR1 is PRHDT and CDR2 is FYEKMQ (reference sequence). The CDR3 has 15 residues. CDR3 in DNA: TGTGCCAGCAGCTCCCCCCGGAATCCGGTCGATGAGCAGTTCTTC. It yields the protein CASSSPRNPVDEQFF.

This clonotype came up many times. The chain has TRBV20-1 and TRBJ2-1; 9 bases match TRBD1. CDR1 is DFQATT and CDR2 is SNEGSKA in the germline V gene (reference sequence). Trimming removed 3 bases from V and 7 bases from J; junction bases left unmatched: 4. The CDR3 loop spans 13 amino acids. CDR3 bases: TGCAGTGCTAGGGGACAGGGAAGAAATGAGCAGTTCTTC. It yields the protein CSARGQGRNEQFF.

V and J are TRBV7-2 and TRBJ1-6; 7 bases match TRBD1. V shed 4 bases and J 1 base; nucleotides not matched to a gene: 7. Germline V lookup: CDR1 SGHTA, CDR2 FQGNSA. The CDR3 is 17 amino acids. For the CDR3, the DNA is TGTGCCAGCAGCTATAATACAGGGGTTTCCTATAATTCACCCCTCCACTTT. It is translated as CASSYNTGVSYNSPLHF.

The gene calls are TRBV7-9 and TRBJ2-4; D is undetermined. The V end lost 1 base, the J end lost 0 bases, and 7 bases lay between the germline ends. The CDR3 covers 15 residues. Germline V gene lookup returns CDR1 SEHNR and CDR2 FQNEAQ (reference sequence). The CDR3: CASSLVTLAKNIQYF. The CDR3 DNA is TGTGCCAGCAGCTTAGTAACGTTAGCCAAAAACATTCAGTACTTC. The variable domain in full, completed from reference TRBV7-9 and TRBJ2-4, reads DTGVSQNPRHKITKRGQNVTFRCDPISEHNRLYWYRQTLGQGPEFLTYFQNEAQLEKSRLLSDRFSAERPKGSFSTLEIQRTEQGDSAMYLCASSLVTLAKNIQYFGAGTRLSVL.

This clonotype was observed a few times. The rearrangement uses TRBV6-1 and TRBJ2-7; D is ambiguous. The J call could be wrong; TRBJ2-5 is a better fit for the DNA end. The CDR3 extends over 16 amino acids. Germline loops: CDR1 MNHNS, CDR2 SASEGT. The CDR3 reads CASSEAVHPLGETQYF. The CDR3 nucleotides read TGTGCCAGCAGTGAAGCTGTTCACCCCTTGGGGGAGACCCAGTACTTC.

The chain has TRBV3-1 and TRBJ1-6, with D unresolved. Germline CDR1 is LGHDT and CDR2 is YNNKEL (reference sequence). The CDR3 has 15 residues. V was clipped by 3 bases and J by 6 bases, with 12 bases between them. This CDR3 reads CASSHSGHRNSPLHF. CDR3 coding DNA: TGTGCCAGCAGCCATTCGGGCCATCGTAATTCACCCCTCCACTTT.

The chain employs TRBV6-1 and TRBJ1-1, with a tentative D call TRBD1 (6 bases). The germline CDR1 and CDR2 sequences are MNHNS and SASEGT. This CDR3 is 15 amino acids long. V dropped 4 bases and J dropped 5 bases, with 17 bases sitting between them. The CDR3 DNA is TGTGCCAGCAGTGTATTCCCGGGGGCGCTTACTGAAGCTTTCTTT. Its translation is CASSVFPGALTEAFF.

The chain combines TRBV10-3 with TRBJ2-5, with 16 bases identical to TRBD2. The J call may be wrong; the DNA end is better matched by TRBJ2-1. CDR3 size: 20 residues. In germline, CDR1 is ENHRY, CDR2 SYGVKD. In nucleotides, the CDR3 is TGTGCCATCAGTTTGACCCTGGGACTAGCGGGAGGGTTGGGTAAGAAGGAGCAGTTCTTC. Its translation: CAISLTLGLAGGLGKKEQFF.

The chain carries TRBV2 and TRBJ2-6, with 8 bases fitting TRBD1. Losses at the gene ends were 6 bases for V and 4 bases for J; bases not matched to a gene: 17. Germline lookup yields CDR1 SNHLY and CDR2 FYNNEI. This CDR3 is 19 amino acids long. DNA of the CDR3: TGTGCCAGCAGGAAGGGGCAGGGGGCACCCCTCTCGGGGGCCAACGTCCTGACTTTC. Translated: CASRKGQGAPLSGANVLTF.